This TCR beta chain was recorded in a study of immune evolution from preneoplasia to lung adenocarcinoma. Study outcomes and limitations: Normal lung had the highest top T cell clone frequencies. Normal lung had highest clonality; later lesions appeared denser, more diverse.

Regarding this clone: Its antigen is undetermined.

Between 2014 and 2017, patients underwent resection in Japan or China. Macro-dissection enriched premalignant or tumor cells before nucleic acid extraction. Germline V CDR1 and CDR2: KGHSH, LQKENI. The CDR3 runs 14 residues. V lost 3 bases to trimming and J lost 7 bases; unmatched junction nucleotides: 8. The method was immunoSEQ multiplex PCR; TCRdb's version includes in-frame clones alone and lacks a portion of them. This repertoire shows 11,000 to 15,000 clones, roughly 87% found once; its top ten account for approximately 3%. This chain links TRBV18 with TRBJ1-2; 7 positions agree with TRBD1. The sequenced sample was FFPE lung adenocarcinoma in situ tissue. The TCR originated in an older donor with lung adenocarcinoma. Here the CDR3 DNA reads TGTGCCAGCTCACCCGATAGGGACAGATCTGGCTACACCTTC. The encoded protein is CASSPDRDRSGYTF.